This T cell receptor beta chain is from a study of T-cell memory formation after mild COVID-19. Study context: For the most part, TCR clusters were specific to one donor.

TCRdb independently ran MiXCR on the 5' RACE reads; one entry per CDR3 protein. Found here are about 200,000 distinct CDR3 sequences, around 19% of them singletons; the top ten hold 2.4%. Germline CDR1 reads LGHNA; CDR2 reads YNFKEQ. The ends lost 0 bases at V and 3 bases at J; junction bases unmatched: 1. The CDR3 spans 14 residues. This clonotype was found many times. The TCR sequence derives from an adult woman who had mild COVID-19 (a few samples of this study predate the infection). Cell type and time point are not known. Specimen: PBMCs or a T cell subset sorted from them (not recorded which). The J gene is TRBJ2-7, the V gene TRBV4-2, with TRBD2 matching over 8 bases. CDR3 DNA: TGTGCCAGCAGCCAAGAAAGCGGGAGCTACGAGCAGTACTTC. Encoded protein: CASSQESGSYEQYF.